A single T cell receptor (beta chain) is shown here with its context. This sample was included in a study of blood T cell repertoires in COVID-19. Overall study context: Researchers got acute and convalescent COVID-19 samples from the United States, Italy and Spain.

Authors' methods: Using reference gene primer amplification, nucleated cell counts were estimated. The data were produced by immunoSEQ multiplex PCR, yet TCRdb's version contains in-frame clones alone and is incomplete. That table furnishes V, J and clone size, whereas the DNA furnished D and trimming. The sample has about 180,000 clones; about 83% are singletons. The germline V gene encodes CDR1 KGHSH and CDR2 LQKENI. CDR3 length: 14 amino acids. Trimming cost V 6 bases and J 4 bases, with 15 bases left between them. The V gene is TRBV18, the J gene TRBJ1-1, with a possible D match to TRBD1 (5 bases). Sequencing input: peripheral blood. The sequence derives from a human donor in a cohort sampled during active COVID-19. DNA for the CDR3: TGTGCCAGCTCCCCGACGGCGGGGGGCACTGAAGCTTTCTTT. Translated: CASSPTAGGTEAFF. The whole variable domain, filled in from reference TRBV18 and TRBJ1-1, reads NAGVMQNPRHLVRRRGQEARLRCSPMKGHSHVYWYRQLPEEGLKFMVYLQKENIIDESGMPKERFSAEFPKEGPSILRIQQVVRGDSAAYFCASSPTAGGTEAFFGQGTRLTVV.